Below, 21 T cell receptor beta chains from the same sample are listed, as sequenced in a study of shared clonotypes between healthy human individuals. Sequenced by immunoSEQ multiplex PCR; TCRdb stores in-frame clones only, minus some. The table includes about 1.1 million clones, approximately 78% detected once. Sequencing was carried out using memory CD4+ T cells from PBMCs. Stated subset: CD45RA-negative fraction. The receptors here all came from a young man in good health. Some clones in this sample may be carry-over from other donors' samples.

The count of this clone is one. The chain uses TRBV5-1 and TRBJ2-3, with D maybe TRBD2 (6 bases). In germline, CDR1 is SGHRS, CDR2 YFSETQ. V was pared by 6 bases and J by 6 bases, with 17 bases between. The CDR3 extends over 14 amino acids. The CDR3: CASTLGGAWDTQYF. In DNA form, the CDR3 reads TGCGCCAGCACCCTGGGAGGCGCCTGGGATACGCAGTATTTT.

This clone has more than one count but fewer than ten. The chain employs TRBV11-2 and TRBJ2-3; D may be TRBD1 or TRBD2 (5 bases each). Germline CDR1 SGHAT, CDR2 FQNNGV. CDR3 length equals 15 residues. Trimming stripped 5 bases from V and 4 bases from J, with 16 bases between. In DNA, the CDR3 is TGTGCCAGCAGCCCACGCCCAGGGAGCGCAGATACGCAGTATTTT. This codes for CASSPRPGSADTQYF.

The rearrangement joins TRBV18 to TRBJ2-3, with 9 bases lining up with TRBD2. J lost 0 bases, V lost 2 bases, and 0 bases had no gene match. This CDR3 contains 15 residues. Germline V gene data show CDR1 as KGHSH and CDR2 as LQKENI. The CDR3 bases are TGTGCCAGCTCACCAGGGACTAGCAGCACAGATACGCAGTATTTT. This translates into CASSPGTSSTDTQYF.

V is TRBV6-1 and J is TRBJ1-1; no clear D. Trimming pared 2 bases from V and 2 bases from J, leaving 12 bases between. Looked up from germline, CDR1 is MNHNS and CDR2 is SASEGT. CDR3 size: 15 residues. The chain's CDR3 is CASSEPRTQNTEAFF. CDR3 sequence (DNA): TGTGCCAGCAGTGAACCCCGGACCCAAAACACTGAAGCTTTCTTT.

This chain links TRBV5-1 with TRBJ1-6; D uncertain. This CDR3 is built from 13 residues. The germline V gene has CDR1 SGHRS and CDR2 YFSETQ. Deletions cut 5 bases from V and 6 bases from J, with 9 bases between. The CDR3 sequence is CASRSEGNSPLHF. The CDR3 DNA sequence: TGCGCCAGCAGGTCGGAGGGTAATTCACCCCTCCACTTT.

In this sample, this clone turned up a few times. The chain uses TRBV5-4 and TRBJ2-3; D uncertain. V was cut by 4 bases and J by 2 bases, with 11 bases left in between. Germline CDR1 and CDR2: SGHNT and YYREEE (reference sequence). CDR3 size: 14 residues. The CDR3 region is CASSLNVLTDTQYF. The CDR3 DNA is TGTGCCAGCAGCCTTAATGTCCTCACAGATACGCAGTATTTT.

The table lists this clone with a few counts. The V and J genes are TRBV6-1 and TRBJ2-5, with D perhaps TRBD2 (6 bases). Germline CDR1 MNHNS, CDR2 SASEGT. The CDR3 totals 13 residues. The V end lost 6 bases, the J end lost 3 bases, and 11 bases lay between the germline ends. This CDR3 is CASRGRGKETQYF. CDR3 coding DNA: TGTGCCAGCAGAGGACGGGGGAAAGAGACCCAGTACTTC.

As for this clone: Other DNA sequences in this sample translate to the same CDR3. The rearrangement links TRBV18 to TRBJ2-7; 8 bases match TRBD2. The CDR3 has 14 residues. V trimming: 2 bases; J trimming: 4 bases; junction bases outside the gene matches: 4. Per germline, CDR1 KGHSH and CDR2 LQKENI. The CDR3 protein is CASSPTGGGYEQYF. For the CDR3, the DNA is TGTGCCAGCTCACCAACGGGGGGGGGATACGAGCAGTACTTC.

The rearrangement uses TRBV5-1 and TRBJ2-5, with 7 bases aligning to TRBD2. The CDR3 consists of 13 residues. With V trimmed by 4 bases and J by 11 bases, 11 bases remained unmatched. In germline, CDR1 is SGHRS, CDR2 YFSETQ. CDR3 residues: CASSIPLAEEQYF. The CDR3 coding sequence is TGCGCCAGCAGCATACCCCTAGCGGAGGAGCAGTACTTC.

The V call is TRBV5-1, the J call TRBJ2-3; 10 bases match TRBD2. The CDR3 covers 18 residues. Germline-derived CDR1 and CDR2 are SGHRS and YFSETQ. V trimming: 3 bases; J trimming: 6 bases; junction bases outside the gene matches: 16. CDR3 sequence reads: CASSSSGASGSRADTQYF. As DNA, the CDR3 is TGCGCCAGCAGCTCCTCCGGGGCTAGCGGGAGCAGAGCGGATACGCAGTATTTT.

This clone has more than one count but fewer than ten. The CDR3 DNA reads as TGTGCCAGCAGCGCGCAGGTGGGTGGCTACAATGAGCAGTTCTTC. Protein: CASSAQVGGYNEQFF. V and J are TRBV9 and TRBJ2-1; D remains ambiguous. V was clipped by 3 bases and J by 3 bases, with 13 bases between them. CDR1 SGDLS and CDR2 YYNGEE come from the germline V gene. The CDR3 loop spans 15 amino acids.

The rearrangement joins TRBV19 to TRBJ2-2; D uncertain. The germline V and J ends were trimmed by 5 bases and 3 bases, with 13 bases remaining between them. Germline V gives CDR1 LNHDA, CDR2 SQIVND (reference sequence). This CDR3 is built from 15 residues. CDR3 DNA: TGTGCCAGTAGTGGAGACCCGACTTACACCGGGGAGCTGTTTTTT. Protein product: CASSGDPTYTGELFF.

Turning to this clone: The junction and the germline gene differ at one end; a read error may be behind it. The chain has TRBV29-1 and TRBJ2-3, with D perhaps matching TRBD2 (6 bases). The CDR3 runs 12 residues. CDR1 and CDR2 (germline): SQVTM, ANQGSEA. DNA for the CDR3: TGCAGCCTTGAAACGGGGGCAGATACGCAGTATTTT. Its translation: CSLETGADTQYF.

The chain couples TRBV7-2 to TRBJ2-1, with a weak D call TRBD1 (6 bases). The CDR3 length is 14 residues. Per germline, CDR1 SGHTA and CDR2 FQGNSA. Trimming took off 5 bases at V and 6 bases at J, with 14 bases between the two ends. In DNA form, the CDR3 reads TGTGCCAGCAGCGTCCGGACAGTAACCAATGAGCAGTTCTTC. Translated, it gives CASSVRTVTNEQFF.

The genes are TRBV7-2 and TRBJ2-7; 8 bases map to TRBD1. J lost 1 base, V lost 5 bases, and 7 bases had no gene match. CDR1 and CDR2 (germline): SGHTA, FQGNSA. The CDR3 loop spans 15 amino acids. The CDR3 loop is CASSLGQGLSYEQYF. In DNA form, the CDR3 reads TGTGCCAGCAGCCTCGGACAGGGCCTTTCCTACGAGCAGTACTTC. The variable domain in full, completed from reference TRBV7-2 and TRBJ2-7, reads GAGVSQSPSNKVTEKGKDVELRCDPISGHTALYWYRQSLGQGLEFLIYFQGNSAPDKSGLPSDRFSAERTGGSVSTLTIQRTQQEDSAVYLCASSLGQGLSYEQYFGPGTRLTVT.

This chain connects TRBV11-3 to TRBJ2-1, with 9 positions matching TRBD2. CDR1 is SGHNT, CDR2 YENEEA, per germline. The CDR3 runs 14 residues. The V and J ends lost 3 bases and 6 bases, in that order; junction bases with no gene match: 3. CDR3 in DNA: TGTGCCAGCAGCTTGGGGACTAGCCTCAATGAGCAGTTCTTC. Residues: CASSLGTSLNEQFF.

This CDR3 reads CASSYGGPTNEKLFF. Written as DNA, the CDR3 is TGTGCCAGCAGTTACGGGGGTCCTACTAATGAAAAACTGTTTTTT. The V and J genes are TRBV6-6 and TRBJ1-4, with D perhaps matching TRBD1 (5 bases). Trimming shortened V by 2 bases and J by 2 bases, and 9 bases separated the two germline ends. This CDR3 has 15 amino acids. Germline assignment: CDR1 MNHNY and CDR2 SVGAGI (reference sequence).

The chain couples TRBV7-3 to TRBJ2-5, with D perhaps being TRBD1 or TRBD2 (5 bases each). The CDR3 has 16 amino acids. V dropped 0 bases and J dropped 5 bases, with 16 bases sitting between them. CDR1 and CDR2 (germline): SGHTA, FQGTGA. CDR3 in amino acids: CASSLTADPGTETQYF. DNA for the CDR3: TGTGCCAGCAGCTTAACGGCGGACCCGGGGACGGAGACCCAGTACTTC. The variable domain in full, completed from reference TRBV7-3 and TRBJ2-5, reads GAGVSQTPSNKVTEKGKYVELRCDPISGHTALYWYRQSLGQGPEFLIYFQGTGAADDSGLPNDRFFAVRPEGSVSTLKIQRTERGDSAVYLCASSLTADPGTETQYFGPGTRLLVL.

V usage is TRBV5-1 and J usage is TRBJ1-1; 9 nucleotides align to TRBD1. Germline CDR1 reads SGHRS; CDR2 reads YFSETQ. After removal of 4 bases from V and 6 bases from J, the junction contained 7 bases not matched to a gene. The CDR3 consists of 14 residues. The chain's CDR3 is CASSQRTGDAEAFF. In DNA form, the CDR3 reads TGCGCCAGCAGCCAGAGGACAGGGGACGCTGAAGCTTTCTTT.

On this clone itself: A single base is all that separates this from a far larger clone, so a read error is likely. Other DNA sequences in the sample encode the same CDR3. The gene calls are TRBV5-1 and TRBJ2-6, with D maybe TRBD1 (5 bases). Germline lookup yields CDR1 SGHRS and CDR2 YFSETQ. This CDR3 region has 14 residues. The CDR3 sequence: CASSFDSGANVLTF. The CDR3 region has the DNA TGCGCCAGCAGCTTCGACTCTGGGGCCAATGTCCTGACTTTC. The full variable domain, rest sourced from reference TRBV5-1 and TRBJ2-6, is KAGVTQTPRYLIKTRGQQVTLSCSPISGHRSVSWYQQTPGQGLQFLFEYFSETQRNKGNFPGRFSGRQFSNSRSEMNVSTLELGDSALYLCASSFDSGANVLTFGAGSRLTVL.

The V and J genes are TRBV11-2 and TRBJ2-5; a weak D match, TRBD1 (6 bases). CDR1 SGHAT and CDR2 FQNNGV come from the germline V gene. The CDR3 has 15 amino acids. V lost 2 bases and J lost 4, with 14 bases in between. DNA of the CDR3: TGTGCCAGCAGCTTATATTCTGGACAGACAGAGACCCAGTACTTC. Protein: CASSLYSGQTETQYF.